This TCR beta chain is drawn from a study of tumor-infiltrating lymphocytes in oesophageal squamous cell carcinoma. From the PCR reads, TCRdb called clonotypes with MiXCR, one entry per CDR3 protein. Among approximately 13,000 distinct CDR3 sequences listed, 40% to 60% were seen once. This CDR3 spans 16 amino acids. The ends lost 0 bases at V and 3 bases at J; junction bases unmatched: 5. CDR1 is SGHTA and CDR2 is FQGNSA in the germline V gene. The TCR sequence derives from a male donor with esophageal squamous cell carcinoma. The sequencing input was blood. The chain is built from TRBV7-2 and TRBJ1-5; 7 bases agree with TRBD1. The CDR3: CASSLAVQGNNQPQHF. CDR3 sequence (DNA): TGTGCCAGCAGCTTAGCGGTACAGGGGAACAATCAGCCCCAGCATTTT.